The clone carrying this T cell receptor beta chain was recorded many times. The data originate from a study of T-cell reconstitution after alpha-beta-depleted transplantation in children. Construction of the TCRbeta library involved unique molecular identifiers. TCRdb itself ran the PCR reads through MiXCR, one entry per CDR3 protein. The sample gives 100,000 to 120,000 distinct CDR3 sequences, 10% of which show up once; around 8.2% is in the top ten. CDR1 and CDR2 (germline): SGHTA, FQGNSA. The CDR3 totals 14 residues. Trimming stripped 2 bases from V and 12 bases from J, with 16 bases between. The sequencing here drew on PBMCs from the stem cell graft donor, taken from the stem cell graft. This clonotype was sampled from a human donor who donated a stem cell graft to a child with acute lymphoblastic leukemia. The V call is TRBV7-2, the J call TRBJ1-4; tentatively, D is TRBD1 (6 bases). The CDR3 reads CASSLMDRSAELFF. The DNA of the CDR3 is TGTGCCAGCAGCTTAATGGACAGATCGGCGGAACTGTTTTTT.